A selection of T cell receptor beta chains follows, all from one sample in a study of shared clonotypes between healthy human individuals. Profiling relied on immunoSEQ multiplex PCR, and the TCRdb table lists in-frame clones only, not all of them. Counted here are a few million clones, around 95% occurring once; the ten biggest clones make up 0.13%. The sample taken for sequencing was naive CD4+ T cells sorted from blood. The receptors here all came from a man between 18 and 35 years old in good health. CDR3s include the opening cysteine and the closing phenylalanine or tryptophan. A D gene is named only where the DNA matches it firmly. Part of the rows lack a size; the others show once, few, many or a class for expanded clones.

D gene	V gene	J gene	clone size	CDR3 DNA	CDR3 protein
.	TRBV5-6	TRBJ1-1	.	TGTGCCAGCAGCTTCCGGACGGTCGGACTAACTGAAGCTTTCTTT	CASSFRTVGLTEAFF
.	TRBV2	TRBJ2-1	.	TGTGCCAGCAGTGAAGCTAGCGGAGCTTTCTTC	CASSEASGAFF
.	TRBV7-8	TRBJ1-5	.	TGTGCCAGCAGCTCCGGACCGATAAATCAGCCCCAGCATTTT	CASSSGPINQPQHF
TRBD1	TRBV6-6	TRBJ2-2	.	TGTGCCAGCAGTCCCGGGACAGGGCTCTTGACCGGGGAGCTGTTTTTT	CASSPGTGLLTGELFF
.	TRBV10-2	TRBJ1-3	few	TGCGCCAGCGCGACGGGAGGGACTGGAAACACCATATATTTT	CASATGGTGNTIYF
TRBD1	TRBV5-1	TRBJ2-7	.	TGCGCCAGCAGCCCGGGACAGCAGAGTATCTCCTACGAGCAGTACTTC	CASSPGQQSISYEQYF
.	TRBV4-1	TRBJ2-7	.	TGCGCCAGCAGCCAAATACTAGATCGATCCTACGAGCAGTACTTC	CASSQILDRSYEQYF
.	TRBV6-5	TRBJ2-7	.	TGTGCCAGCAGTTACTTGGGTTCGGGCGAGCAGTACTTC	CASSYLGSGEQYF
.	TRBV5-4	TRBJ2-7	.	TGTGCCAGCAGCTCTCCGGGTAGCCAGACCTACGAGCAGTACTTC	CASSSPGSQTYEQYF
.	TRBV5-4	TRBJ1-1	.	TGTGCCAGCAGCCCCGGGAGGGTACAGTTGGGCGCTGAAGCTTTCTTT	CASSPGRVQLGAEAFF
TRBD2	TRBV4-3	TRBJ2-5	.	TGCGCCAGCAGCCAAGATGGACTAGCGGGAGTGGTCGAGACCCAGTACTTC	CASSQDGLAGVVETQYF
.	TRBV5-6	TRBJ1-4	.	TGTGCCAGCAGCTTGGGGCGGGGAGAAAAACTGTTTTTT	CASSLGRGEKLFF
.	TRBV15	TRBJ2-1	.	TGTGCCACCAGCTTGGGGAATGGGGTTAGGAACAATGAGCAGTTCTTC	CATSLGNGVRNNEQFF
TRBD1	TRBV2	TRBJ2-7	.	TGTGCCAGCGCTGGACGGGACAGGGAACCCTACGAGCAGTACTTC	CASAGRDREPYEQYF
.	TRBV2	TRBJ2-2	.	TGTGCCAGCAGTCCTACAGACCCCGGGGAGCTGTTTTTT	CASSPTDPGELFF
TRBD1	TRBV9	TRBJ2-1	.	TGTGCCAGCACCAGGACAGGTTTATCCTATGAGCAGTTCTTC	CASTRTGLSYEQFF
.	TRBV30	TRBJ2-6	.	TGTGCCTGGAACCCTGGCGGCACTGGGGCCAACGTCCTGACTTTC	CAWNPGGTGANVLTF
.	TRBV9	TRBJ1-5	.	TGTGCCAGCAGCGTAGAAGGACAGCGGCAGCCCCAGCATTTT	CASSVEGQRQPQHF
.	TRBV4-1	TRBJ2-1	.	TGCGCCAGCAACCCCTGGCCTGCGGACCAGAAAGGAAATGAGCAGTTCTTC	CASNPWPADQKGNEQFF
TRBD1	TRBV18	TRBJ1-4	.	TGTGCCAGCTCACCTTCCAGGACAGGATATAATGAAAAACTGTTTTTT	CASSPSRTGYNEKLFF
.	TRBV9	TRBJ1-3	.	TGTGCCAGCAGCGCGGCACAGAGCTCTGGAAACACCATATATTTT	CASSAAQSSGNTIYF
.	TRBV5-6	TRBJ1-5	.	TGTGCCAGCAGCTTGGGGAGGAGCAATCAGCCCCAGCATTTT	CASSLGRSNQPQHF
.	TRBV5-8	TRBJ1-1	.	TGTGCCAGCAGCTTTTGGATCAAGGGCGACACTGAAGCTTTCTTT	CASSFWIKGDTEAFF
TRBD1	TRBV7-2	TRBJ2-5	once	TGTGCCAGCAGCTTCAACAGGGGGCTGGAGACCCAGTACTTC	CASSFNRGLETQYF
.	TRBV29-1	TRBJ2-3	.	TGCAGCGTTGTGCCCGGGGATACGCAGTATTTT	CSVVPGDTQYF
.	TRBV6-5	TRBJ1-6	once	TGTGCCAGCAGAATATGGGGGGGGGATTCACCCCTCCACTTT	CASRIWGGDSPLHF
TRBD1	TRBV6-6	TRBJ2-7	.	TGTGCCAGCACCCCTAGGTCGGGACAGGGGCGGTACGAGCAGTACTTC	CASTPRSGQGRYEQYF
TRBD1	TRBV11-2	TRBJ1-1	.	TGTGCCAGCAGCCCCCGTCGACAGGGCCTTGAAGCTTTCTTT	CASSPRRQGLEAFF
.	TRBV4-1	TRBJ2-7	.	TGCGCCAGCAGCCACCCAAATGGGGTCGACAGACCATTTGGAGAGCAGTACTTC	CASSHPNGVDRPFGEQYF
TRBD2	TRBV5-1	TRBJ2-1	.	TGCGCCAGCAGCTTCGGGACTAGCGGCAACAATGAGCAGTTCTTC	CASSFGTSGNNEQFF
.	TRBV19	TRBJ1-3	.	TGTGCCAGTAGTGTGCTCTCCAGGGAACTTCGAGCCACCATATATTTT	CASSVLSRELRATIYF
TRBD1	TRBV9	TRBJ1-2	.	TGTGCCAGCAGCGTAGGAAGGGGGCTCTATGGCTACACCTTC	CASSVGRGLYGYTF
.	TRBV6-1	TRBJ1-5	.	TGTGCCAGCAGTGCAACAGGGAGTGTCAATCAGCCCCAGCATTTT	CASSATGSVNQPQHF